These 14 T cell receptor beta chains came from one sample sequenced in a study of shared clonotypes between healthy human individuals. The method was immunoSEQ multiplex PCR; TCRdb's version includes in-frame clones alone and lacks a portion of them. The data hold around 1.5 million clones, with around 98% observed a single time. Sample: naive CD4+ T cells sorted from blood. Documented subset: CD45RA+ positively selected. The receptors stem from a man younger than 40 in good health.

This clone was picked up one time. The chain uses TRBV7-2 and TRBJ2-7; no reliable D call. Germline V lookup: CDR1 SGHTA, CDR2 FQGNSA. The CDR3 is 15 amino acids. V gave up 3 bases and J gave up 5 bases, with 17 bases separating them. The CDR3 sequence is CASSFTGHPSDEQYF. The CDR3 DNA is TGTGCCAGCAGCTTTACGGGCCACCCCTCTGACGAGCAGTACTTC.

J is TRBJ2-3 and V is TRBV2; TRBD1 matches at 9 bases. The trim removed 7 bases at V and 0 bases at J, leaving 8 bases unmatched. CDR3 length equals 16 residues. Germline CDR1 SNHLY, CDR2 FYNNEI. The CDR3 DNA reads as TGTGCCAGCAAAAGGGACAGGGAGCTCAGCACAGATACGCAGTATTTT. Encoded protein: CASKRDRELSTDTQYF.

The rearrangement joins TRBV9 to TRBJ2-7; 9 bases fit TRBD1. The CDR3 sequence is 15 residues long. V dropped 0 bases and J dropped 6; count of bases not matched to a gene: 7. Germline loops: CDR1 SGDLS, CDR2 YYNGEE. The CDR3 DNA sequence: TGTGCCAGCAGCGTAGGCCGGACAGGGGTGTTCGAGCAGTACTTC. Amino acid sequence: CASSVGRTGVFEQYF.

With respect to this clone: The sample has other DNA sequences that encode this CDR3 too. This chain uses TRBV18 with TRBJ1-3, with a weak D call TRBD1 (6 bases). CDR1 KGHSH and CDR2 LQKENI come from the germline V gene. CDR3 length: 14 amino acids. Trimming pared 3 bases from V and 4 bases from J, leaving 10 bases between. The DNA for the CDR3 is TGTGCCAGCTCACCGGGGGGGCTGGGAAACACCATATATTTT. This codes for CASSPGGLGNTIYF.

The V and J genes are TRBV7-9 and TRBJ2-1; no reliable D call. The germline V and J ends were trimmed by 4 bases and 0 bases, with 22 bases remaining between them. This CDR3 comprises 19 residues. Germline V gene data show CDR1 as SEHNR and CDR2 as FQNEAQ (reference sequence). The chain's CDR3 is CASSSGSGLGKRSYNEQFF. CDR3 DNA: TGTGCCAGCAGCTCCGGTTCCGGCTTAGGCAAGCGCTCCTACAATGAGCAGTTCTTC.

Turning to this clone: Other DNA sequences within the sample encode an identical CDR3. The chain recombines TRBV7-9 with TRBJ1-1; D gene ambiguous. Germline assignment: CDR1 SEHNR and CDR2 FQNEAQ (reference sequence). V lost 1 base, J lost 5 bases, and 8 bases lay in between. This CDR3 has 13 amino acids. Written as DNA, the CDR3 is TGTGCCAGCAGCTTAGAAGTGGGGACTGAAGCTTTCTTT. It is translated as CASSLEVGTEAFF.

This sequence joins TRBV28 and TRBJ1-5; D gene ambiguous. There are 16 residues in the CDR3. From germline, CDR1 is MDHEN and CDR2 SYDVKM. The V end lost 1 base, the J end lost 1 base, and 11 bases lay between the germline ends. The CDR3 is CASSLLRSGSNQPQHF. Written as DNA, the CDR3 is TGTGCCAGCAGTTTATTAAGAAGCGGGAGCAATCAGCCCCAGCATTTT.

The chain's CDR3 is CASSPTATPPEQYF. The CDR3 bases are TGTGCCAGCTCACCCACCGCGACTCCCCCCGAGCAGTACTTC. This sequence joins TRBV18 and TRBJ2-7; D not certain. This CDR3 spans 14 amino acids. The ends were cut back, 3 bases at V and 6 bases at J, with 15 bases in the middle. Germline V CDR1 and CDR2: KGHSH, LQKENI.

The genes are TRBV5-4 and TRBJ2-3; D remains ambiguous. The length of the CDR3 is 14 residues. Germline lookup yields CDR1 SGHNT and CDR2 YYREEE (reference sequence). The V end was cut by 3 bases, the J end by 4 bases, with 12 bases between. The chain's CDR3 is CASSSTGTADTQYF. The CDR3 bases are TGTGCCAGCAGCTCTACTGGAACGGCAGATACGCAGTATTTT.

This chain uses TRBV6-6 with TRBJ2-7; TRBD2 is a possible D gene (5 bases). This CDR3 is 12 amino acids long. Germline values: CDR1 MNHNY, CDR2 SVGAGI (reference sequence). Trimming took off 7 bases at V and 7 bases at J, with 14 bases between the two ends. CDR3 amino acids: CASTRETGEQYF. The CDR3 DNA reads as TGTGCCAGCACGAGGGAGACGGGTGAGCAGTACTTC.

The V and J genes are TRBV7-2 and TRBJ2-7; no clear D. V was clipped by 5 bases and J by 2 bases, with 10 bases between them. CDR3 length: 13 residues. Germline CDR1 reads SGHTA; CDR2 reads FQGNSA. In DNA form, the CDR3 reads TGTGCCAGCAGCGAACGTAGAGCCTACGAGCAGTACTTC. As protein: CASSERRAYEQYF.

The V call is TRBV6-1, the J call TRBJ2-5, with D hard to call. The germline gives CDR1 MNHNS, CDR2 SASEGT. The V end was cut by 4 bases, the J end by 2 bases, with 8 bases between. This CDR3 contains 13 residues. The CDR3 region is CASSVQMQETQYF. CDR3 DNA: TGTGCCAGCAGTGTACAGATGCAAGAGACCCAGTACTTC.

The chain combines TRBV6-1 with TRBJ1-2, with TRBD1 as a possible D gene (6 bases). Per the germline V gene, CDR1 is MNHNS and CDR2 is SASEGT. The V gene lost 5 bases and the J gene lost 13 bases, with 17 bases spanning the gap. This CDR3 has 12 residues. The CDR3 DNA reads as TGTGCCAGCAGTCGGACAGACCAGCTTTTCACCTTC. It is translated as CASSRTDQLFTF.

The chain is built from TRBV18 and TRBJ2-7, with D unclear. Germline V gene data show CDR1 as KGHSH and CDR2 as LQKENI. This CDR3 contains 11 residues. V was trimmed by 3 bases and J by 7 bases, leaving 7 bases between them. This chain's CDR3 is CASSPDQEQYF. The CDR3 DNA sequence: TGTGCCAGCTCACCGGACCAAGAGCAGTACTTC. The full variable domain, with the rest looked up from reference TRBV18 and TRBJ2-7, is NAGVMQNPRHLVRRRGQEARLRCSPMKGHSHVYWYRQLPEEGLKFMVYLQKENIIDESGMPKERFSAEFPKEGPSILRIQQVVRGDSAAYFCASSPDQEQYFGPGTRLTVT.